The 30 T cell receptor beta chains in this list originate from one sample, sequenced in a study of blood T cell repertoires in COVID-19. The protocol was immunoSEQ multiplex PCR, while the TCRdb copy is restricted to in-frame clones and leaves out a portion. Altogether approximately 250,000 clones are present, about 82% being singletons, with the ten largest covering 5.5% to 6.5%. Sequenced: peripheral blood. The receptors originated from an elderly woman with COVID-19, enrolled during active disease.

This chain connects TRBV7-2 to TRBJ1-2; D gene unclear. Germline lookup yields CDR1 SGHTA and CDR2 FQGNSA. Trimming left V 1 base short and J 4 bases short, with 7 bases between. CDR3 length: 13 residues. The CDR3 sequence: CASSLGPTYGYTF. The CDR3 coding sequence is TGTGCCAGCAGCTTAGGTCCTACCTATGGCTACACCTTC.

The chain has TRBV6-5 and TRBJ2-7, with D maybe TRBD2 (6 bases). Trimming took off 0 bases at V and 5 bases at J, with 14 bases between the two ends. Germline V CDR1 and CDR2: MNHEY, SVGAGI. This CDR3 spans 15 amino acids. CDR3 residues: CASSYSGGRWDEQYF. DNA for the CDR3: TGTGCCAGCAGTTACTCGGGGGGTCGGTGGGACGAGCAGTACTTC.

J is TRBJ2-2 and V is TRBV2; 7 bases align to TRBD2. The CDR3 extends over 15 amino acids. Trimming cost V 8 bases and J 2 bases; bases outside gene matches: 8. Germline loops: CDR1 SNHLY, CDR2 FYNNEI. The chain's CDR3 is CASRSASGNTGELFF. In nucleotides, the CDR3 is TGTGCCAGCCGCTCGGCTAGCGGAAACACCGGGGAGCTGTTTTTT.

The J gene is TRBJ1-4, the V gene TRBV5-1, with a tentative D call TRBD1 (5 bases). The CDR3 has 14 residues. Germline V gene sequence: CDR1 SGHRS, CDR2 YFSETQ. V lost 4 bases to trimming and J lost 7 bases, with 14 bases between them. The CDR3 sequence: CASSPGRGGEKLFF. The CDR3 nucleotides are TGCGCCAGCAGCCCGGGACGGGGGGGTGAAAAACTGTTTTTT.

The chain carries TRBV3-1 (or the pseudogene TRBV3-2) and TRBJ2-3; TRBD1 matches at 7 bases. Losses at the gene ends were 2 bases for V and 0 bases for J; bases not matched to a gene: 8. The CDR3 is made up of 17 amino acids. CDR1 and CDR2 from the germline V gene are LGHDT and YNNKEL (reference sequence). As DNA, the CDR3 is TGTGCCAGCAGCCAAAGGAAAGGGGGCCCTAGCACAGATACGCAGTATTTT. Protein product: CASSQRKGGPSTDTQYF.

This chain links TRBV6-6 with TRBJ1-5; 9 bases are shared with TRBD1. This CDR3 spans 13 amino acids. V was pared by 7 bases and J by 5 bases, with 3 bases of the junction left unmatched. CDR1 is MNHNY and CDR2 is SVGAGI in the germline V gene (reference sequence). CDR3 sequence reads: CASTRTGDQPQHF. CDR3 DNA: TGTGCCAGCACCCGGACAGGGGATCAGCCCCAGCATTTT.

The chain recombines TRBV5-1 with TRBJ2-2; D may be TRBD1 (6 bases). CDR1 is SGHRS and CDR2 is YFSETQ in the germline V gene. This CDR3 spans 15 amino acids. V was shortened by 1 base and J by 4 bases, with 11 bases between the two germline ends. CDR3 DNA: TGCGCCAGCAGCTTGTCACAGGGAAGCACCGGGGAGCTGTTTTTT. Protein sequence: CASSLSQGSTGELFF.

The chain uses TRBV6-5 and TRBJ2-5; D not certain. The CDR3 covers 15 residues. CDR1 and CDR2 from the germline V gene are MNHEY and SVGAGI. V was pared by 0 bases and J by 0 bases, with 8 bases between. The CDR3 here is CASSYSNADQETQYF. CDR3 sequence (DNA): TGTGCCAGCAGTTACTCCAATGCAGACCAAGAGACCCAGTACTTC.

The CDR3 is CASSRGQLEKLFF. In DNA, the CDR3 is TGTGCCAGCAGTCGGGGACAGCTTGAAAAACTGTTTTTT. The V and J genes are TRBV28 and TRBJ1-4; TRBD1 matches at 7 bases. V shed 5 bases, J shed 7 bases, and the junction held 4 bases outside the gene matches. This CDR3 spans 13 amino acids. In germline, CDR1 is MDHEN, CDR2 SYDVKM.

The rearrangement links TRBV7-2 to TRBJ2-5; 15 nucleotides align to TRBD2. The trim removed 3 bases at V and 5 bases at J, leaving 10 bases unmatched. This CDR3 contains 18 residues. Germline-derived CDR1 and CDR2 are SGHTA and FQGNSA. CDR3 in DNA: TGTGCCAGCAGCTTGACGGGACTAGCGGGGGGAAAGAGGGAGACCCAGTACTTC. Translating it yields CASSLTGLAGGKRETQYF.

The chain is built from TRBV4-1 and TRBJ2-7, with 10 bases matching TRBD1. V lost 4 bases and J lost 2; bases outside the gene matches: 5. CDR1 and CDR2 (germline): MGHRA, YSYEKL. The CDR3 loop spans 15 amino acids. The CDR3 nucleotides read TGCGCCAGCAGCCTACAGGGACAGGGGACCTACGAGCAGTACTTC. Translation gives CASSLQGQGTYEQYF.

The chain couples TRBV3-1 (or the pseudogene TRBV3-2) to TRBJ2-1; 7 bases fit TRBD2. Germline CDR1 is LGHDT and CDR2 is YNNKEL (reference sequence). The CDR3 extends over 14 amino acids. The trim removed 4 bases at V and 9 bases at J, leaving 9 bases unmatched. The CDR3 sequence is CASSRQMGGGEQFF. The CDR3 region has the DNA TGTGCCAGCAGCCGACAGATGGGGGGGGGTGAGCAGTTCTTC.

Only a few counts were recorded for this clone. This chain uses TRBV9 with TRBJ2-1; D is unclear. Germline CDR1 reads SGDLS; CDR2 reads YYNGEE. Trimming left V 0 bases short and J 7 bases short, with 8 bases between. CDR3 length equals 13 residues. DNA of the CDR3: TGTGCCAGCAGCGTAGGGAACTATAATGAGCAGTTCTTC. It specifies CASSVGNYNEQFF.

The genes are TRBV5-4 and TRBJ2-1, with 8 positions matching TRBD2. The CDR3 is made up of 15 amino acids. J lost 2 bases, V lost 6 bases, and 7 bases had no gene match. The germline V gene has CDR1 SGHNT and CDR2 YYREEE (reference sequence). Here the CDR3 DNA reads TGTGCCAGCACCTTAGCGGGAAGGGCCTACAATGAGCAGTTCTTC. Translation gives CASTLAGRAYNEQFF.

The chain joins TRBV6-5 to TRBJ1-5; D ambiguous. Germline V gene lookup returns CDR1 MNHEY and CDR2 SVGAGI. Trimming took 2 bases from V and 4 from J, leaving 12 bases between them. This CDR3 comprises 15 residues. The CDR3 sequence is CASSYDGSSNQPQHF. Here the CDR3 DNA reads TGTGCCAGCAGTTACGATGGCTCTTCAAATCAGCCCCAGCATTTT.

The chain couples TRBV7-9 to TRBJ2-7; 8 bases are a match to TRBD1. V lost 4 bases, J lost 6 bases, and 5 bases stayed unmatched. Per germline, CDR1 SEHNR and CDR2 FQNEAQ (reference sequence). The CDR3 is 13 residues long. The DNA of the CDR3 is TGTGCCAGCAGCTCAAGGACAGGGCTCGAGCAGTACTTC. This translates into CASSSRTGLEQYF.

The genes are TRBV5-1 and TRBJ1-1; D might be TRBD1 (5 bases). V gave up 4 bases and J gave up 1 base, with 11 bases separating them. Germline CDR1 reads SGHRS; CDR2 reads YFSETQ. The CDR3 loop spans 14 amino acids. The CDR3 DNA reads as TGCGCCAGCAGCCCGGACACGCAGAACACTGAAGCTTTCTTT. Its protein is CASSPDTQNTEAFF. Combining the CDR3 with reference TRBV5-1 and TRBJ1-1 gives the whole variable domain KAGVTQTPRYLIKTRGQQVTLSCSPISGHRSVSWYQQTPGQGLQFLFEYFSETQRNKGNFPGRFSGRQFSNSRSEMNVSTLELGDSALYLCASSPDTQNTEAFFGQGTRLTVV.

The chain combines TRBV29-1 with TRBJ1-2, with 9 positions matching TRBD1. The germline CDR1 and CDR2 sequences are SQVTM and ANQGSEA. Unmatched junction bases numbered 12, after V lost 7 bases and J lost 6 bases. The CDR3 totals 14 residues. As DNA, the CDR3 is TGCAGCGCTGGGACAGGGAGGCTAGCGGATGGCTACACCTTC. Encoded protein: CSAGTGRLADGYTF.

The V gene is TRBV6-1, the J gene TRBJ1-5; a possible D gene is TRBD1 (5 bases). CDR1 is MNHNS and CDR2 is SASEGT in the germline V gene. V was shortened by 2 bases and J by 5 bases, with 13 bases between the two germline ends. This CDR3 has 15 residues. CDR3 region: CASSEQGRADQPQHF. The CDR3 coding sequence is TGTGCCAGCAGTGAACAGGGCAGGGCGGATCAGCCCCAGCATTTT.

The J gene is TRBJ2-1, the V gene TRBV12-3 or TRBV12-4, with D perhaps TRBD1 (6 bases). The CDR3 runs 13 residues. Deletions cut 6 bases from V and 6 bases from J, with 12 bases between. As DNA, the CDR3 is TGTGCCAGCAGGAGGGGGAGCTCCAATGAGCAGTTCTTC. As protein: CASRRGSSNEQFF.

The CDR3 reads CATSDFSGSQETQYF. The CDR3 DNA reads TGTGCCACCAGTGATTTCAGTGGGAGCCAAGAGACCCAGTACTTC. The chain joins TRBV24-1 to TRBJ2-5; D is perhaps TRBD2 (5 bases). Germline lookup yields CDR1 KGHDR and CDR2 SFDVKD. The CDR3 has 15 residues. Trimming cost V 1 base and J 1 base, with 9 bases left between them.

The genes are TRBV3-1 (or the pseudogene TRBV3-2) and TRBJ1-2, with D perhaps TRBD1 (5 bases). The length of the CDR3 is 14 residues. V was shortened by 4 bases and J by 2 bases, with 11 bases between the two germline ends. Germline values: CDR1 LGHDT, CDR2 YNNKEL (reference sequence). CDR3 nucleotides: TGTGCCAGCAGCCCAGGGACTGGGAACTATGGCTACACCTTC. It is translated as CASSPGTGNYGYTF.

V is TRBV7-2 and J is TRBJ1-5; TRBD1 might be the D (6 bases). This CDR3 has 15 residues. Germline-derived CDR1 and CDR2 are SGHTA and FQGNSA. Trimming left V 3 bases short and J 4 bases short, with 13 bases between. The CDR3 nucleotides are TGTGCCAGCAGCTTTGGCAGGGGTCCTAATCAGCCCCAGCATTTT. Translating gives CASSFGRGPNQPQHF. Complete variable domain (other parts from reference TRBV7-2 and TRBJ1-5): GAGVSQSPSNKVTEKGKDVELRCDPISGHTALYWYRQSLGQGLEFLIYFQGNSAPDKSGLPSDRFSAERTGGSVSTLTIQRTQQEDSAVYLCASSFGRGPNQPQHFGDGTRLSIL.

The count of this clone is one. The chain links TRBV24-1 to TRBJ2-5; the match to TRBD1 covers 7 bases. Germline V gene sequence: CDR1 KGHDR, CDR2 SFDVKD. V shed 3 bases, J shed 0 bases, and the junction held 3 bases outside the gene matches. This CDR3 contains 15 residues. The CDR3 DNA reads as TGTGCCACCAGTGATCCGGGACAGTACCAAGAGACCCAGTACTTC. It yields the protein CATSDPGQYQETQYF.

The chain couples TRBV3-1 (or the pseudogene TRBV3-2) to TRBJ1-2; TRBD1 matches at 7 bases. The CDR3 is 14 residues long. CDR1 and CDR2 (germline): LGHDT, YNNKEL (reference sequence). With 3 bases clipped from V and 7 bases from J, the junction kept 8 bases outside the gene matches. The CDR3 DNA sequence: TGTGCCAGCAGCCATGGGACAGATCCGGGTGGCTACACCTTC. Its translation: CASSHGTDPGGYTF.

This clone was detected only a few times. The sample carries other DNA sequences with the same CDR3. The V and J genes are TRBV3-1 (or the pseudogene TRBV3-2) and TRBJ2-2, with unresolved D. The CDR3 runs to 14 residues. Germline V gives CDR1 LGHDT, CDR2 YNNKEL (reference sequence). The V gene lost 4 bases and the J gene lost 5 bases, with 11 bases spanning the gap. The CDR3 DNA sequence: TGTGCCAGCAGCCCCTTCCAGGCAACCGGGGAGCTGTTTTTT. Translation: CASSPFQATGELFF.

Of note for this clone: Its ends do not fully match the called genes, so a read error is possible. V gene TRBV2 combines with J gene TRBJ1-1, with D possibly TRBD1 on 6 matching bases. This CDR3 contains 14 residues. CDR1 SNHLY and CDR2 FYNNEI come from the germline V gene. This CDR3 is CASSEGGPNTEAFF. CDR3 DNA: TGTGCCAGCAGCGAAGGGGGGCCGAACACTGAAGCTTTCTTT.

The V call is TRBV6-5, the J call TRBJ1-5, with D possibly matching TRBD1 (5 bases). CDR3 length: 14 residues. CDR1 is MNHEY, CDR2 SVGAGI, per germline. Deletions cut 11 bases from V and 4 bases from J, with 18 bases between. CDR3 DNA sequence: TGTGCCTCCCTCTATGGACAAACTAATCAGCCCCAGCATTTT. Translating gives CASLYGQTNQPQHF.

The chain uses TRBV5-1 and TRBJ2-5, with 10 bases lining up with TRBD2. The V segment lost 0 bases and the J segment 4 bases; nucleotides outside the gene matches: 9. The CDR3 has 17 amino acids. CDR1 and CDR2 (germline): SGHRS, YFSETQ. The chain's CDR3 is CASSLALAGGRRETQYF. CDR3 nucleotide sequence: TGCGCCAGCAGCTTGGCCTTAGCGGGGGGTCGTCGAGAGACCCAGTACTTC.

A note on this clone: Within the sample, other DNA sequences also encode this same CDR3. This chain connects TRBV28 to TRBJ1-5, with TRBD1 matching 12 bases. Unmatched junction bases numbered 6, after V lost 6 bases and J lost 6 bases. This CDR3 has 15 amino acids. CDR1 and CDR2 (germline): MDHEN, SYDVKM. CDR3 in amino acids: CASSSGQGAGQPQHF. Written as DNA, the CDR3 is TGTGCCAGCAGCTCGGGACAGGGGGCCGGTCAGCCCCAGCATTTT. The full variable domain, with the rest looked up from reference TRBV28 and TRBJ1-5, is DVKVTQSSRYLVKRTGEKVFLECVQDMDHENMFWYRQDPGLGLRLIYFSYDVKMKEKGDIPEGYSVSREKKERFSLILESASTNQTSMYLCASSSGQGAGQPQHFGDGTRLSIL.